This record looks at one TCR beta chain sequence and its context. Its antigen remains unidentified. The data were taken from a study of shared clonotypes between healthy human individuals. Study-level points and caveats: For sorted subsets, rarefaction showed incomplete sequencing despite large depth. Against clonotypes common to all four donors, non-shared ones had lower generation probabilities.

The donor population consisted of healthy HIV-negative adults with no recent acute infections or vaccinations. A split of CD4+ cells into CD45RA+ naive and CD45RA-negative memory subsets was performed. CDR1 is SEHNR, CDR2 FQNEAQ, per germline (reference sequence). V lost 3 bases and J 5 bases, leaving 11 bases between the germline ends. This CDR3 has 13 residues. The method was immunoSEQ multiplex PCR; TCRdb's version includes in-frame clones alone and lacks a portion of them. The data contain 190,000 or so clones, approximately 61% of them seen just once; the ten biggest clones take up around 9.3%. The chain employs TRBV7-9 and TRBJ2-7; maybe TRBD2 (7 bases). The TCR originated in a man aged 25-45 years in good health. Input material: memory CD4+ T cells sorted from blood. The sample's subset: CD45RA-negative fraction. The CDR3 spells CASSFGGRNEQYF. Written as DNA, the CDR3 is TGTGCCAGCAGCTTCGGGGGGCGGAACGAGCAGTACTTC. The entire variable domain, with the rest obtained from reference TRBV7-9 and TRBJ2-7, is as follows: DTGVSQNPRHKITKRGQNVTFRCDPISEHNRLYWYRQTLGQGPEFLTYFQNEAQLEKSRLLSDRFSAERPKGSFSTLEIQRTEQGDSAMYLCASSFGGRNEQYFGPGTRLTVT.